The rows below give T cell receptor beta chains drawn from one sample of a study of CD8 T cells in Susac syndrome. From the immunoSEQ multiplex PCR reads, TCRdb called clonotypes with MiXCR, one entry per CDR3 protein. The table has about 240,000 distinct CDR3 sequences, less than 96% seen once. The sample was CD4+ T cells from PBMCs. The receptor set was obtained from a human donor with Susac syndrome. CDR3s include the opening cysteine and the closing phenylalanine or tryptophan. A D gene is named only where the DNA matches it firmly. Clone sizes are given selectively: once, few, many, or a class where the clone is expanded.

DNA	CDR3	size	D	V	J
TGTGCCAGCAGAGTGACAGAGAATCAGCCCCAGCATTTT	CASRVTENQPQHF	-	-	TRBV6-1	TRBJ1-5
TGTGCCAGCAGCCATGGGAGAACAGCCCGTCGGGAGACCCAGTACTTC	CASSHGRTARRETQYF	-	-	TRBV5-4	TRBJ2-5
TGTGCCAGCAGCTACCCGACAGGGAGGACAGACGAGCAGTACTTC	CASSYPTGRTDEQYF	-	-	TRBV7-2	TRBJ2-7
TGCAGCGTTCGGTTGGTTTCCAACACTGAAGCTTTCTTT	CSVRLVSNTEAFF	-	-	TRBV29-1	TRBJ1-1
TGTGCCAGCAGCCAAGGACAGGGGGGTCGAGAGACCCAGTACTTC	CASSQGQGGRETQYF	-	TRBD1	TRBV7-2	TRBJ2-5
TGTGCCAGCACCCCCGGGGAGTTGACAGATACGCAGTATTTT	CASTPGELTDTQYF	-	-	TRBV12-3/TRBV12-4	TRBJ2-3
TGTGCCAGCAGGGTTTTCGCTGAAGCTTTCTTT	CASRVFAEAFF	-	-	TRBV2	TRBJ1-1
TGCAGCGTGTACGGACAGAGCACAGATACGCAGTATTTT	CSVYGQSTDTQYF	-	-	TRBV29-1	TRBJ2-3
TGTGCCAGCAGCTTAGAACTTTTGGGTACGCAGTATTTT	CASSLELLGTQYF	-	-	TRBV7-9	TRBJ2-3
TGTGCCAGCAGTCCCCACGAGGGTTTGAGGCAAGAGACCCAGTACTTC	CASSPHEGLRQETQYF	-	-	TRBV27	TRBJ2-5
TGCGCCAGCAGCCAGGAAGAGGAAAACACCATATATTTT	CASSQEEENTIYF	-	-	TRBV4-1	TRBJ1-3
TGCAGCATCAATGACAGGGCCTTCTATGGCTACACCTTC	CSINDRAFYGYTF	-	TRBD1	TRBV29-1	TRBJ1-2
TGTGCCAGCAGCGTAGATGGACATAGCTCCTACGAGCAGTACTTC	CASSVDGHSSYEQYF	-	-	TRBV9	TRBJ2-7
TGTGCCAGCAGCGCCCAGGGGAACACCGGGGAGCTGTTTTTT	CASSAQGNTGELFF	-	-	TRBV9	TRBJ2-2
TGTGCCAGCAGTTTCCATCAGGGGATCCAGACCCAGTACTTC	CASSFHQGIQTQYF	-	-	TRBV12-3/TRBV12-4	TRBJ2-5
TGCGCCAGCAGTGCCCTGAGACAGGGAGGCTACACCTTC	CASSALRQGGYTF	-	TRBD1	TRBV10-2	TRBJ1-2
TGTGCCACCAGTGATCCGAGACAGGTTCGGAGTGGCTACACCTTC	CATSDPRQVRSGYTF	-	-	TRBV24-1	TRBJ1-2
TGCAGCGCTGGGGGCGCGTCCACCGGGGAGCTGTTTTTT	CSAGGASTGELFF	-	-	TRBV29-1	TRBJ2-2
TGTGCCTGGAGTGTAATTGGGGCGGGACTCTACGAGCAGTACTTC	CAWSVIGAGLYEQYF	-	-	TRBV30	TRBJ2-7
TGTGCCACCAGTGACCCGGGACTAGTTGATACGCAGTATTTT	CATSDPGLVDTQYF	-	TRBD2	TRBV24-1	TRBJ2-3
TGTGCCAGCAGCCCCCGTGGCACTAGCAATCAGCCCCAGCATTTT	CASSPRGTSNQPQHF	once	-	TRBV7-2	TRBJ1-5
TGTGCCAGCAGTGAAGGGACGGCGCTTTACACCTTC	CASSEGTALYTF	-	-	TRBV2	TRBJ1-2
TGCAGCGTAGGGACAGGGAACACTGAAGCTTTCTTT	CSVGTGNTEAFF	-	TRBD1	TRBV29-1	TRBJ1-1
TGTGCCTGGAGTGTACAGGGATCTGGAGAAAAACTGTTTTTT	CAWSVQGSGEKLFF	-	-	TRBV30	TRBJ1-4
TGTGCCAGCAGCTTTGACCCGGGACACCTCTACAATGAGCAGTTCTTC	CASSFDPGHLYNEQFF	-	-	TRBV13	TRBJ2-1
TGTGCCAGCAGTTTTTTAGCGTATACGCAGTATTTT	CASSFLAYTQYF	-	-	TRBV6-2/TRBV6-3	TRBJ2-3
TGTGCCAGCAGTCCGACACCGGACTACGAGCAGTACTTC	CASSPTPDYEQYF	-	-	TRBV28	TRBJ2-7
TGCGCCAGCAGCCAAGATATGGTAGAGACCCAGTACTTC	CASSQDMVETQYF	-	-	TRBV4-1	TRBJ2-5
TGTGCCAGCAGTGTCCTACTGCGGGACAGTTTCTACGAGCAGTACTTC	CASSVLLRDSFYEQYF	-	-	TRBV25-1	TRBJ2-7
TGCAGCGCTGGGACTAGCGGGATTGGCGAGCAGTACTTC	CSAGTSGIGEQYF	-	TRBD2	TRBV20-1	TRBJ2-7
TGTGCCAGCAGCCAACCCTCTAGCTTAAGATCCTACAATGAGCAGTTCTTC	CASSQPSSLRSYNEQFF	-	-	TRBV3-1	TRBJ2-1
TGCAGTGCTAGTTTACGGCCTGGCGAGACCCAGTACTTC	CSASLRPGETQYF	-	-	TRBV20-1	TRBJ2-5
TGTGCCTACAGGGGCGACACTGAAGCTTTCTTT	CAYRGDTEAFF	once	TRBD1	TRBV30	TRBJ1-1
TGCAGCGTTGAAAGCCTGACAGGGGTCTATGGCTACACCTTC	CSVESLTGVYGYTF	-	TRBD1	TRBV29-1	TRBJ1-2
TGCGCCAGCAGAGAGGACAGTATTGGAGCCAAAAACATTCAGTACTTC	CASREDSIGAKNIQYF	-	-	TRBV5-1	TRBJ2-4
TGTGCCAGCAGCCGACTCGACAGATCCTTCTATGGCTACACCTTC	CASSRLDRSFYGYTF	-	-	TRBV12-3/TRBV12-4	TRBJ1-2
TGCAGTGCTAGTGAGGACAAGTGGGGTCTGACAGCTTTCTTT	CSASEDKWGLTAFF	-	-	TRBV20-1	TRBJ1-1
TGTGCCAGTAGGGACGGCGCAAGCACAGATACGCAGTATTTT	CASRDGASTDTQYF	-	-	TRBV19	TRBJ2-3
TGCGCCAGCAGTGGTTGGCAGGTTGAAGGCTACACCTTC	CASSGWQVEGYTF	-	-	TRBV10-2	TRBJ1-2
TGTGCCAGCAGTTTCCTTAGCGGGCACACAGATACGCAGTATTTT	CASSFLSGHTDTQYF	once	TRBD2	TRBV12-3/TRBV12-4	TRBJ2-3
TGTGCCAGCAGCCTGGACAGTTTCTACGAGCAGTACTTC	CASSLDSFYEQYF	-	-	TRBV27	TRBJ2-7
TGTGCCAGCAGTTATTCCCGGAGAACCTACAATGAGCAGTTCTTC	CASSYSRRTYNEQFF	-	-	TRBV6-5	TRBJ2-1
TGTGCCAGCAGCTTGGGCGGGGCGGGGAGCCAAGAGACCCAGTACTTC	CASSLGGAGSQETQYF	-	-	TRBV11-2	TRBJ2-5
TGTGCCAGCAGCCATGACGCGGTGGGACTAGCGGGAGGAGAGACCCAGTACTTC	CASSHDAVGLAGGETQYF	-	TRBD2	TRBV4-2	TRBJ2-5
TGTGCCTGGAATGGGGGCACAGATACGCAGTATTTT	CAWNGGTDTQYF	once	-	TRBV30	TRBJ2-3
TGTGCCAGCGGGGGTAGGGACGGTGAGCAGTTCTTC	CASGGRDGEQFF	-	-	TRBV6-5	TRBJ2-1
TGCAGTGCGCCGCCGCAGGGGTCGCTAGGCTACACCTTC	CSAPPQGSLGYTF	-	-	TRBV20-1	TRBJ1-2
TGTGCCACCAGTGATTTGATTCGGTGGCTGAACTCTGGGGCCAACGTCCTGACTTTC	CATSDLIRWLNSGANVLTF	-	-	TRBV24-1	TRBJ2-6
TGTGCCGCCAAGGGGGGTTCGTACGAGCAGTACTTC	CAAKGGSYEQYF	-	-	TRBV10-3	TRBJ2-7
TGTGCCAGCAGCCAAGGAGGGTCCGAGCAGTACTTC	CASSQGGSEQYF	-	-	TRBV3-1	TRBJ2-7
TGTGCCTGGGGGGGCGGGAGGCAAGAGACCCAGTACTTC	CAWGGGRQETQYF	-	TRBD2	TRBV30	TRBJ2-5